The present entry profiles one TCR beta chain with its context. Its target is not known. CDR3 size: 13 residues. Germline CDR1 SGHDT, CDR2 YYEEEE. Trimming took 4 bases from V and 10 from J, leaving 17 bases between them. The source of the sample is a study of cytomegalovirus exposure and HLA in healthy donors. Overall study results and limits: As a later analysis revealed, the rate of TCR association differed by HLA locus, with DRB1 most and HLA-C fewest. An analysis that was carried out later associated 16,000 or so TCR beta sequences with HLA alleles at 0.05 false discovery rate. Many donors carried some public TCRs, although rarity characterized most TCR sequences.

PCR amplification relied on 60 Vbeta primers (plus 13 Jbeta primers). Produced via immunoSEQ multiplex PCR; TCRdb's table is partial and in-frame only. The sample consists of roughly 98,000 clones, roughly 79% of them appearing once. This chain joins TRBV5-6 and TRBJ1-1; the D gene is possibly TRBD1 (6 bases). Sequenced material: PBMCs. The sequence was collected from a woman in her 70s in good health and CMV-seropositive. The CDR3 nucleotides are TGTGCCAGCAGCCGGACAGAGATTATTGGAGCTTTCTTT. This translates into CASSRTEIIGAFF.